This TCR beta chain was sequenced for a study of T cell responses to AZD1222 COVID-19 vaccine. Overall study results and limits: As reported, nearly half of all spike-specific TCRs target variant regions that are unmutated.

To note about this clone: Its antigen is as yet unknown.

TCRdb's copy holds only in-frame clones and misses some; the assay was immunoSEQ multiplex PCR. The sample lists some 120,000 clones; 80% to 90% were seen once. This material consisted of peripheral blood, taken on day 0 of AZD1222 vaccination. This TCR was sampled from an adult in good health.

As DNA, the CDR3 is TGTGCCAGCACAAGTCCGGGAGGGCTTTACGAGCAGTACTTC. This sequence encodes CASTSPGGLYEQYF. The chain recombines TRBV6-5 with TRBJ2-7; TRBD2 matches at 8 bases. Germline-derived CDR1 and CDR2 are MNHEY and SVGAGI. The CDR3 runs to 14 residues. V dropped 7 bases and J dropped 4; count of bases not matched to a gene: 9.